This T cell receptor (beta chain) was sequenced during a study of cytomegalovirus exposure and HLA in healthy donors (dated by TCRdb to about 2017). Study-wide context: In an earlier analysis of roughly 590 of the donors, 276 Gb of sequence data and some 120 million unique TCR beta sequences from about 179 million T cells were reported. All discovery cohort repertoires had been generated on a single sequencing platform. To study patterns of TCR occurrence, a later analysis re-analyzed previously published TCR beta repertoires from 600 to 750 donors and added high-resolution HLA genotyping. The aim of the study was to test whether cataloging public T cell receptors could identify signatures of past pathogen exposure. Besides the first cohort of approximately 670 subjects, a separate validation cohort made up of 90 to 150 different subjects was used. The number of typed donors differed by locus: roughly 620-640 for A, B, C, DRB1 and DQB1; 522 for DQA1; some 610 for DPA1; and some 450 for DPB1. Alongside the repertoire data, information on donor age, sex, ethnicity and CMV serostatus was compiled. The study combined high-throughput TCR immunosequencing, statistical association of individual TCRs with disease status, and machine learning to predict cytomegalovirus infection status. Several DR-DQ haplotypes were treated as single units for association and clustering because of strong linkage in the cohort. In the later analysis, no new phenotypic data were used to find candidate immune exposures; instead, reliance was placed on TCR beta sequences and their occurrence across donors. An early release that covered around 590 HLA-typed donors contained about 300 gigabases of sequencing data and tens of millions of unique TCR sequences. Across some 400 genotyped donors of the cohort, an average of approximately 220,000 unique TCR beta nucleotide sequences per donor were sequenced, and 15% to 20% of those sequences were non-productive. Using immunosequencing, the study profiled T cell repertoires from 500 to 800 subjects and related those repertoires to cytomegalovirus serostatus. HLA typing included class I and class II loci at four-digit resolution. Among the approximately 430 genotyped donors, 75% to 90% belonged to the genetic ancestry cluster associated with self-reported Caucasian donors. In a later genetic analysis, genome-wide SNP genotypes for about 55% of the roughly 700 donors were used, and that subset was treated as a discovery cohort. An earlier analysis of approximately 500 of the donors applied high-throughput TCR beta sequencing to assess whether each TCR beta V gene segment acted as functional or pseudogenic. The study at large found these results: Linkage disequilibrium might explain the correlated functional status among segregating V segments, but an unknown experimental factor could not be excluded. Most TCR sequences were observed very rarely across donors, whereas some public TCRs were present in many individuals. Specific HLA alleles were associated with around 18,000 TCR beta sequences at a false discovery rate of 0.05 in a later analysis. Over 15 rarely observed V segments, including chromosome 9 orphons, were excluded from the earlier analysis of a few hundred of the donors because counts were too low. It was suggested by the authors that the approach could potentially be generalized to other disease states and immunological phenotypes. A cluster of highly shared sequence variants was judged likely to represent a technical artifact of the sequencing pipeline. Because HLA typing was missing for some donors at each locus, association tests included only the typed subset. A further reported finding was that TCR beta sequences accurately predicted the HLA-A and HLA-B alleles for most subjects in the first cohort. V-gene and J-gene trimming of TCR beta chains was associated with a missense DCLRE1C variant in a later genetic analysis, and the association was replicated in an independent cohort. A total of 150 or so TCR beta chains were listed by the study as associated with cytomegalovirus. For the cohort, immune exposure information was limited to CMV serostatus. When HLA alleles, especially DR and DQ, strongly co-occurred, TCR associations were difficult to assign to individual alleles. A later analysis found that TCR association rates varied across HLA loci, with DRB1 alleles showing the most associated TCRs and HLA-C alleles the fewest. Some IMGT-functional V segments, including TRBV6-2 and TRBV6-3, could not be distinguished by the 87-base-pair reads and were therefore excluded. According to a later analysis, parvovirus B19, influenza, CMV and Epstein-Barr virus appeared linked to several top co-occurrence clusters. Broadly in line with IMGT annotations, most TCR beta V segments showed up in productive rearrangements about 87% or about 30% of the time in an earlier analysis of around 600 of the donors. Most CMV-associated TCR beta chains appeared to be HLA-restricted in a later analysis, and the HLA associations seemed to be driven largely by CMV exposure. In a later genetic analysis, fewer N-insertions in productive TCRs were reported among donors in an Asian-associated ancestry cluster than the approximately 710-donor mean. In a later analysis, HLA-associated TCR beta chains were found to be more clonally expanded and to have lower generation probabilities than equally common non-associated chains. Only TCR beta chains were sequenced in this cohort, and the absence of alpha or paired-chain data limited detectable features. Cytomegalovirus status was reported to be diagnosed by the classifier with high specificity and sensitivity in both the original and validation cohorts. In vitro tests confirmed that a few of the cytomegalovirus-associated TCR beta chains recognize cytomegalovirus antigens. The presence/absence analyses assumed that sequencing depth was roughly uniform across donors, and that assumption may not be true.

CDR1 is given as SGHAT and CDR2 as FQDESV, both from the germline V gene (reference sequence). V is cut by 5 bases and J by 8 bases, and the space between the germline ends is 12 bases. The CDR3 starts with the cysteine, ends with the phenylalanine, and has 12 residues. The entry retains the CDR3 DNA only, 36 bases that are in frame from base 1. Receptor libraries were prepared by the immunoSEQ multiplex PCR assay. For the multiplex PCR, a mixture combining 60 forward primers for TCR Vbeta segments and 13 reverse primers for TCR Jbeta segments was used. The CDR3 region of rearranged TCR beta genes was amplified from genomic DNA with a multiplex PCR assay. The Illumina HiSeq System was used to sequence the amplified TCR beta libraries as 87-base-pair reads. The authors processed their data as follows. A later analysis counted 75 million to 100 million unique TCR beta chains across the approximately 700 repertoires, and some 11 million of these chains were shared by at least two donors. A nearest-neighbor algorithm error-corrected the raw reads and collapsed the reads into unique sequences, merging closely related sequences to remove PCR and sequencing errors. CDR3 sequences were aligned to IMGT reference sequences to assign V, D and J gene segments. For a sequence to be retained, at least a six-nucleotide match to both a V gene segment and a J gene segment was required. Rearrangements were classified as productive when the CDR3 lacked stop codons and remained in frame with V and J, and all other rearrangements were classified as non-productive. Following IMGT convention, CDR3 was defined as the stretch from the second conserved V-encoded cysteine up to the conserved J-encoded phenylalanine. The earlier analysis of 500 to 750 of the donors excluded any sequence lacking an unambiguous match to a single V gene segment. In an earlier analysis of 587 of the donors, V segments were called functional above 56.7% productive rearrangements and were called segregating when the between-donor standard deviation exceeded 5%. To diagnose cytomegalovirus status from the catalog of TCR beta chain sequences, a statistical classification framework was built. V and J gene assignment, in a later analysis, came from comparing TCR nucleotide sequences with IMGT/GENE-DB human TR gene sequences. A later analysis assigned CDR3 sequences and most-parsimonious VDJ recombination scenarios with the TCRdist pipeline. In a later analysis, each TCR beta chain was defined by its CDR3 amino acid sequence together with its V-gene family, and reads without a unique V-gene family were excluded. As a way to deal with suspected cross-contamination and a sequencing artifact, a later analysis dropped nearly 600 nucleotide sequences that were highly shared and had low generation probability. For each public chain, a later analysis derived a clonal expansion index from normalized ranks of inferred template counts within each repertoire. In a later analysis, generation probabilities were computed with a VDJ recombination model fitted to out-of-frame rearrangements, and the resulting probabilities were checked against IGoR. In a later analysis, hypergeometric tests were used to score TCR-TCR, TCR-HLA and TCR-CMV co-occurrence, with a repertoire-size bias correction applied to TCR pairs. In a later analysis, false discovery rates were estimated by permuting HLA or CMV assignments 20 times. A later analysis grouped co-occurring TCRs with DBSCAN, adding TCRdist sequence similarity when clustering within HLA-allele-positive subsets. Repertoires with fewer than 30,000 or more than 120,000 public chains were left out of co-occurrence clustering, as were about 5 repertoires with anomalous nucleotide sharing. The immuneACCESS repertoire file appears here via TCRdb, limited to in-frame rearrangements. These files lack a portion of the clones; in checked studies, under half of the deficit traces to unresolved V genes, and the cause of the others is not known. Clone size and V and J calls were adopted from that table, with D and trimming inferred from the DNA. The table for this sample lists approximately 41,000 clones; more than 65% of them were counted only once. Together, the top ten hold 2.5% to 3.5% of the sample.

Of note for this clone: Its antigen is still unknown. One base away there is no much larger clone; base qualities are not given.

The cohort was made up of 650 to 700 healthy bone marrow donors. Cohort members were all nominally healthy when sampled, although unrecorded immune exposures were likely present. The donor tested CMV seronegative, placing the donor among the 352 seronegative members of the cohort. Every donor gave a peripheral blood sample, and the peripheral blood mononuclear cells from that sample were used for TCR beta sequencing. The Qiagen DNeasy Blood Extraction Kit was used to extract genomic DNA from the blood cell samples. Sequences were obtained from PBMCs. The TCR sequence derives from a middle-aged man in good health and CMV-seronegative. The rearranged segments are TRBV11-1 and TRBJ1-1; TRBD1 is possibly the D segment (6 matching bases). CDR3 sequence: CASSKDRSEAFF. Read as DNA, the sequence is TGTGCCAGCAGCAAAGACAGGTCAGAAGCTTTCTTT.